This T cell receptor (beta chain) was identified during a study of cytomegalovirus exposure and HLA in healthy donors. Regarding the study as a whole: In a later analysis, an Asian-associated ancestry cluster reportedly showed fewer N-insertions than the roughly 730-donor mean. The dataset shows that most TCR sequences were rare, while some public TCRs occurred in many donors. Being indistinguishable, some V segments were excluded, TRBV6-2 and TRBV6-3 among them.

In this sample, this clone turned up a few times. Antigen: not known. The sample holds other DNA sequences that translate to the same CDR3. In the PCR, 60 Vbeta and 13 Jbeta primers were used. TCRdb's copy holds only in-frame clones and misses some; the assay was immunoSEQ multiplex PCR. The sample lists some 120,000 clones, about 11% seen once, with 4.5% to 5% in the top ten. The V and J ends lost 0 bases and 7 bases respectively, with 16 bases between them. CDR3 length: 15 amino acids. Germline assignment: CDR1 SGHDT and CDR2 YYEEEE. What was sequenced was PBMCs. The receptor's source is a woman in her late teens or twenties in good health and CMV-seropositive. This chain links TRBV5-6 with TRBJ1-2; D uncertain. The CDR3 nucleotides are TGTGCCAGCAGCTTGGAGAGCACCTCTTCGCTTGGCTACACCTTC. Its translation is CASSLESTSSLGYTF.